This entry lists 7 T cell receptor beta chains sequenced from one sample in a study of blood T cell repertoires in COVID-19. Assay: immunoSEQ multiplex PCR; the TCRdb copy retains only in-frame clones and omits some. The data contain over 400,000 clones, 75% to 90% of them singletons. Material: PBMCs or T cells enriched from blood (not recorded which). The receptor set was obtained from a woman aged 55-75 years who had recovered from COVID-19.

This chain uses TRBV6-1 with TRBJ2-7, with D unresolved. Trimming stripped 2 bases from V and 2 bases from J, with 7 bases between. The CDR3 length is 13 residues. Germline CDR1 and CDR2: MNHNS and SASEGT. CDR3 sequence reads: CASSESVAYEQYF. CDR3 DNA: TGTGCCAGCAGTGAATCGGTCGCCTACGAGCAGTACTTC.

This chain links TRBV6-5 with TRBJ1-3, with unresolved D. V gave up 8 bases and J gave up 0 bases, with 8 bases separating them. The CDR3 is made up of 13 amino acids. Germline V gene data show CDR1 as MNHEY and CDR2 as SVGAGI. The CDR3 DNA is TGTGCCAGCCGGACTTTCTCTGGAAACACCATATATTTT. Amino acid sequence: CASRTFSGNTIYF.

The gene calls are TRBV20-1 and TRBJ1-6; D might be TRBD1 (6 bases). Germline lookup yields CDR1 DFQATT and CDR2 SNEGSKA (reference sequence). The CDR3 extends over 13 amino acids. V was trimmed by 3 bases and J by 9 bases, leaving 12 bases between them. The CDR3 protein is CSASTGWGSPLHF. The CDR3 region has the DNA TGCAGTGCTAGTACAGGGTGGGGTTCACCCCTCCACTTT.

The gene calls are TRBV6-5 and TRBJ1-1; no firm D call. Germline V gives CDR1 MNHEY, CDR2 SVGAGI. The V gene lost 0 bases and the J gene lost 1 base, with 9 bases spanning the gap. The CDR3 sequence is 15 residues long. The CDR3 sequence: CASSYSRQENTEAFF. The DNA of the CDR3 is TGTGCCAGCAGTTACTCGAGACAAGAGAACACTGAAGCTTTCTTT.

V is TRBV6-5 and J is TRBJ1-1, with a weak D call TRBD1 (6 bases). This CDR3 has 13 amino acids. Trimming pared 5 bases from V and 8 bases from J, leaving 15 bases between. Germline V lookup: CDR1 MNHEY, CDR2 SVGAGI. The CDR3 DNA reads TGTGCCAGCAGTCAGACACAGGGCGTAGAAGCTTTCTTT. It translates to CASSQTQGVEAFF.

The chain uses TRBV11-3 and TRBJ2-1, with D perhaps matching TRBD1 (6 bases). V was clipped by 5 bases and J by 9 bases, with 8 bases between them. CDR1 is SGHNT and CDR2 is YENEEA in the germline V gene. CDR3 size: 11 residues. CDR3 in amino acids: CASSLRGEQFF. CDR3 nucleotides: TGTGCCAGCAGCCTCAGGGGTGAGCAGTTCTTC.

To note about this clone: Other DNA sequences in the same sample also yield this CDR3. The chain uses TRBV6-5 and TRBJ1-1, with 9 bases identical to TRBD1. The germline gives CDR1 MNHEY, CDR2 SVGAGI. V lost 6 bases, J lost 1 base, and 3 bases stayed unmatched. The CDR3 is made up of 14 amino acids. The CDR3 is CASSGQGRNTEAFF. In DNA form, the CDR3 reads TGTGCCAGCAGCGGACAGGGGCGGAACACTGAAGCTTTCTTT.